This paragraph covers one TCR beta chain sequence. This sample was included in a study of blood T cell repertoires in COVID-19. About the study: Researchers got acute and convalescent COVID-19 samples from the United States, Italy and Spain.

The CDR3 is 14 amino acids. Trimming took off 3 bases at V and 7 bases at J, with 13 bases between the two ends. In germline, CDR1 is SGHTA, CDR2 FQGNSA. Per the authors' pipeline: Amplification of reference gene primers provided the estimated nucleated cell counts. Sequencing used immunoSEQ multiplex PCR; TCRdb keeps in-frame clones, though not all of them. That table gives V, J and clone size, and the DNA gave D and trimming. The sample has around 170,000 clones, about 80% seen once; the top ten hold 1.5% to 1.9%. This sequence joins TRBV7-2 and TRBJ1-5; D uncertain. The receptor was derived from a human donor in a cohort sampled during active COVID-19. The sequenced sample was peripheral blood. CDR3 sequence (DNA): TGTGCCAGCAGCTTTGGCAGAGGGAGCCAGCCCCAGCATTTT. Its translation: CASSFGRGSQPQHF.